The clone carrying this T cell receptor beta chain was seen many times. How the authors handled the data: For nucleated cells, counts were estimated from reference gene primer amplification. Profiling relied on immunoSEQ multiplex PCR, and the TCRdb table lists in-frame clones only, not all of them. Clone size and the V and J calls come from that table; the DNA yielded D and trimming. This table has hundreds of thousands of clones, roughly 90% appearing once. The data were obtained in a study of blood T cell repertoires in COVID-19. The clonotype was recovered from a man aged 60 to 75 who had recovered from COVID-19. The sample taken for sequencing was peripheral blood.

The CDR3 sequence: CSALRNTEAFF. CDR3 sequence (DNA): TGCAGTGCCCTTCGGAACACTGAAGCTTTCTTT. This chain uses TRBV20-1 with TRBJ1-1; no reliable D call. The CDR3 is made up of 11 amino acids. V was cut by 6 bases and J by 1 base, with 6 bases left in between. CDR1 DFQATT and CDR2 SNEGSKA come from the germline V gene (reference sequence).